Below are 26 T cell receptor beta chains sequenced from a single sample in a study of identifying expanded T cells in peripheral blood. Here immunoSEQ multiplex PCR was the method, and the copy in TCRdb shows in-frame clones only, minus some. This sample yields under 100,000 clones, of which approximately 81% are seen a single time; 3.5% to 5% belongs to the top ten. Sequencing input: blood. These receptors originate from a person aged 18 to 75 in good health.

This clone was detected only a few times. The chain carries TRBV7-9 and TRBJ2-2, with 7 bases that match TRBD1. Germline CDR1 SEHNR, CDR2 FQNEAQ (reference sequence). Losses at the gene ends were 5 bases for V and 3 bases for J; bases not matched to a gene: 6. The CDR3 totals 15 residues. The DNA for the CDR3 is TGTGCCAGCAGCGCCAGGGGGATCGACACCGGGGAGCTGTTTTTT. Its translation: CASSARGIDTGELFF.

This clone showed up just a few times. The gene calls are TRBV2 and TRBJ1-6; D is possibly TRBD1 (6 bases). The CDR3 has 14 amino acids. Germline CDR1 SNHLY, CDR2 FYNNEI. The V end was cut by 5 bases, the J end by 5 bases, with 10 bases between. The chain's CDR3 is CASSPDRNNSPLHF. CDR3 nucleotide sequence: TGTGCCAGCAGTCCAGACAGGAATAATTCACCCCTCCACTTT. The full variable domain, in which reference TRBV2 and TRBJ1-6 provide the parts outside the CDR3, is EPEVTQTPSHQVTQMGQEVILRCVPISNHLYFYWYRQILGQKVEFLVSFYNNEISEKSEIFDDQFSVERPDGSNFTLKIRSTKLEDSAMYFCASSPDRNNSPLHFGNGTRLTVT.

In nucleotides, the CDR3 is TGTGCCAGCAGTGAACGACATGAGAACACTGAAGCTTTCTTT. Encoded protein: CASSERHENTEAFF. The genes are TRBV6-5 and TRBJ1-1, with D uncertain. Trimming removed 5 bases from V and 1 base from J, with 11 bases in between. Germline-derived CDR1 and CDR2 are MNHEY and SVGAGI. This CDR3 is built from 14 residues.

The chain recombines TRBV7-8 with TRBJ2-7, with TRBD2 as a possible D gene (5 bases). The CDR3 consists of 17 residues. V shed 0 bases and J shed 3 bases, with 18 bases lying between them. Germline values: CDR1 SGHVS, CDR2 FQNEAQ. CDR3 protein: CASSLAVPGIDGYEQYF. The CDR3 coding sequence is TGTGCCAGCAGCTTAGCGGTCCCGGGGATCGACGGCTACGAGCAGTACTTC.

The V call is TRBV11-3, the J call TRBJ2-7; no reliable D call. Deletions cut 4 bases from V and 0 bases from J, with 13 bases between. The CDR3 has 15 residues. Germline CDR1 SGHNT, CDR2 YENEEA. In DNA form, the CDR3 reads TGTGCCAGCAGCTCTCCCGTCAGGAGCTCCTACGAGCAGTACTTC. Translating it yields CASSSPVRSSYEQYF.

DNA of the CDR3: TGTGCCAGCAGTGAAAGGTTGAGGGTCTCCTACGAGCAGTACTTC. Amino acid sequence: CASSERLRVSYEQYF. The V gene is TRBV6-1, the J gene TRBJ2-7; D may be TRBD2 (5 bases). Between the trimmed V and J ends, which lost 2 bases and 0 bases, there was a span of 11 bases. Germline CDR1 and CDR2: MNHNS and SASEGT. This CDR3 contains 15 residues.

The chain combines TRBV20-1 with TRBJ1-2, with D uncertain. The CDR3 has 10 amino acids. Per the germline V gene, CDR1 is DFQATT and CDR2 is SNEGSKA (reference sequence). The V gene lost 6 bases and the J gene lost 4 bases, with 6 bases spanning the gap. For the CDR3, the DNA is TGCAGTGCCACCCCCTATGGCTACACCTTC. This codes for CSATPYGYTF.

The rearrangement links TRBV6-5 to TRBJ1-4; D call uncertain. This CDR3 region has 15 residues. Germline V gene data show CDR1 as MNHEY and CDR2 as SVGAGI. Deletions cut 4 bases from V and 7 bases from J, with 16 bases between. The CDR3 spells CASSSYDVGSEKLFF. CDR3 sequence (DNA): TGTGCCAGCAGTTCGTATGACGTGGGGAGTGAAAAACTGTTTTTT.

V usage is TRBV30 and J usage is TRBJ1-3; D is unclear. CDR1 is GTSNPN and CDR2 is SVGIG in the germline V gene (reference sequence). Trimming pared 4 bases from V and 0 bases from J, leaving 7 bases between. The CDR3 totals 13 residues. The CDR3 sequence is CAWTQISGNTIYF. CDR3 coding DNA: TGTGCCTGGACACAGATCTCTGGAAACACCATATATTTT. The whole variable domain, filled in from reference TRBV30 and TRBJ1-3, reads SQTIHQWPATLVQPVGSPLSLECTVEGTSNPNLYWYRQAAGRGLQLLFYSVGIGQISSEVPQNLSASRPQDRQFILSSKKLLLSDSGFYLCAWTQISGNTIYFGEGSWLTVV.

J is TRBJ2-1 and V is TRBV30; TRBD2 matches 11 bases. The junction had 5 bases not matched to a gene; V was cut back by 4 bases and J by 15 bases. Germline lookup yields CDR1 GTSNPN and CDR2 SVGIG (reference sequence). This CDR3 has 11 residues. CDR3 sequence reads: CAWTIAGGLFF. For the CDR3, the DNA is TGTGCCTGGACTATAGCGGGGGGGCTGTTCTTC.

Details on this clone: Its ends do not fully match the called genes, so a read error is possible. The chain recombines TRBV15 with TRBJ1-2; 7 bases agree with TRBD1. Germline V CDR1 and CDR2: LNHNV, YYDKDF (reference sequence). This CDR3 is 12 amino acids long. The CDR3 loop reads CATSRVQGGAAF. The CDR3 DNA sequence: TGTGCCACCAGCAGAGTTCAGGGGGGGGCCGCCTTC.

CDR3 in amino acids: CAWTEGQLAKNIQYF. CDR3 nucleotides: TGTGCCTGGACCGAGGGACAGCTAGCCAAAAACATTCAGTACTTC. The chain couples TRBV30 to TRBJ2-4; 7 bases align to TRBD1. Germline CDR1 GTSNPN, CDR2 SVGIG (reference sequence). This CDR3 spans 15 amino acids. With V trimmed by 4 bases and J by 0 bases, 6 bases remained unmatched.

The gene calls are TRBV5-4 and TRBJ2-3; 8 bases align to TRBD2. The CDR3 has 14 amino acids. Germline CDR1 is SGHNT and CDR2 is YYREEE (reference sequence). The V segment lost 2 bases and the J segment 6 bases; nucleotides outside the gene matches: 5. This CDR3 is CASSFGGGWDTQYF. The CDR3 nucleotides read TGTGCCAGCAGCTTCGGGGGGGGCTGGGATACGCAGTATTTT.

The J gene is TRBJ1-4, the V gene TRBV7-9; weak D call: TRBD1 (6 bases). This CDR3 has 14 residues. The V end lost 2 bases, the J end lost 5 bases, and 9 bases lay between the germline ends. CDR1 is SEHNR, CDR2 FQNEAQ, per germline (reference sequence). As DNA, the CDR3 is TGTGCCAGCAGCTTATCAGGACAGAATGAAAAACTGTTTTTT. It encodes CASSLSGQNEKLFF.

This chain uses TRBV5-1 with TRBJ1-1; weak D call: TRBD1 (6 bases). In germline, CDR1 is SGHRS, CDR2 YFSETQ. V lost 5 bases to trimming and J lost 2 bases, with 16 bases between them. The CDR3 covers 15 residues. CDR3 protein: CASSFWGGQNTEAFF. The CDR3 DNA reads TGCGCCAGCAGTTTTTGGGGGGGCCAAAACACTGAAGCTTTCTTT. Full variable domain (rest looked up from reference TRBV5-1 and TRBJ1-1): KAGVTQTPRYLIKTRGQQVTLSCSPISGHRSVSWYQQTPGQGLQFLFEYFSETQRNKGNFPGRFSGRQFSNSRSEMNVSTLELGDSALYLCASSFWGGQNTEAFFGQGTRLTVV.

This chain uses TRBV2 with TRBJ2-1, with 9 bases fitting TRBD2. Trimming cost V 5 bases and J 10 bases; bases outside gene matches: 12. The CDR3 is 15 residues long. Germline loops: CDR1 SNHLY, CDR2 FYNNEI. This CDR3 reads CASSYSSGLANEQFF. The CDR3, as DNA: TGTGCCAGCAGTTACTCCTCGGGACTAGCAAACGAGCAGTTCTTC. Variable domain in full (rest from reference TRBV2 and TRBJ2-1): EPEVTQTPSHQVTQMGQEVILRCVPISNHLYFYWYRQILGQKVEFLVSFYNNEISEKSEIFDDQFSVERPDGSNFTLKIRSTKLEDSAMYFCASSYSSGLANEQFFGPGTRLTVL.

This clone has more than one count but fewer than ten. The chain recombines TRBV4-3 with TRBJ2-3, with D possibly called TRBD1 or TRBD2 (5 bases each). CDR1 LGHNA and CDR2 YSLEER come from the germline V gene. V lost 3 bases and J 2 bases, leaving 9 bases between the germline ends. The CDR3 has 14 amino acids. The CDR3 loop is CASSHRDHTDTQYF. DNA for the CDR3: TGCGCCAGCAGCCACCGGGACCACACAGATACGCAGTATTTT.

The CDR3 DNA reads as TGTGCCAGCAGACACGCCGGGACAGGCTATGGCTACACCTTC. Protein sequence: CASRHAGTGYGYTF. V gene TRBV5-6 combines with J gene TRBJ1-2; TRBD1 matches 8 bases. This CDR3 is built from 14 residues. Germline V gene sequence: CDR1 SGHDT, CDR2 YYEEEE. The J segment lost 4 bases and the V segment lost 5 bases, leaving 7 bases of the junction unmatched.

The chain recombines TRBV19 with TRBJ2-3; possible D gene TRBD2, 6 bases. CDR1 and CDR2 from the germline V gene are LNHDA and SQIVND (reference sequence). Between the trimmed V and J ends, which lost 7 bases and 1 base, there was a span of 21 bases. The CDR3 spans 17 residues. In DNA, the CDR3 is TGTGCCAGTACTTCCCACCCCGGGGGAGGTGGCACAGATACGCAGTATTTT. Protein sequence: CASTSHPGGGGTDTQYF.

This clone was detected a few times. The chain uses TRBV2 and TRBJ1-6, with D perhaps TRBD1 (6 bases). CDR1 and CDR2 from the germline V gene are SNHLY and FYNNEI. The CDR3 totals 14 residues. The CDR3 nucleotides are TGTGCTCACGCCCGGGCAGGGGTCAATTCACCCCTCCACTTT. Translated: CAHARAGVNSPLHF.

The CDR3: CASSLGLQWYTF. The CDR3 nucleotides are TGTGCCAGCAGCTTAGGTCTACAGTGGTACACCTTC. This rearrangement joins TRBV7-8 to TRBJ1-2; no reliable D call. CDR1 and CDR2 from the germline V gene are SGHVS and FQNEAQ. CDR3 length equals 12 residues. The V end lost 1 base, the J end lost 11 bases, and 11 bases lay between the germline ends.

J is TRBJ1-1 and V is TRBV5-6, with D possibly TRBD1 on 5 matching bases. CDR1 is SGHDT and CDR2 is YYEEEE in the germline V gene. Deletions cut 4 bases from V and 4 bases from J, with 20 bases between. This CDR3 spans 16 amino acids. For the CDR3, the DNA is TGTGCCAGCAGCCCCTTCACACTGGCCAGGGTCACTGAAGCTTTCTTT. Translating gives CASSPFTLARVTEAFF.

This clone came up once. The chain is built from TRBV7-3 and TRBJ2-2; no clear D gene. From germline, CDR1 is SGHTA and CDR2 FQGTGA. The CDR3 contains 17 residues. The ends were cut back, 4 bases at V and 0 bases at J, with 15 bases in the middle. CDR3 region: CASSSIGLPPNTGELFF. CDR3 coding DNA: TGTGCCAGCAGCTCGATAGGGCTACCACCGAACACCGGGGAGCTGTTTTTT.

The gene calls are TRBV7-2 and TRBJ1-3; 7 bases align to TRBD1. This CDR3 has 16 amino acids. With 5 bases clipped from V and 6 bases from J, the junction kept 13 bases outside the gene matches. Germline-derived CDR1 and CDR2 are SGHTA and FQGNSA. The CDR3 loop reads CASSRWPDRVENTIYF. In DNA, the CDR3 is TGTGCCAGCAGCCGATGGCCAGACAGGGTGGAAAACACCATATATTTT.

The chain employs TRBV18 and TRBJ1-1; no clear D. Germline V lookup: CDR1 KGHSH, CDR2 LQKENI. V gave up 3 bases and J gave up 5 bases, with 19 bases separating them. This CDR3 contains 16 residues. The CDR3 DNA sequence: TGTGCCAGCTCACCCACCGGGCCCGAGTTGGGAACTGAAGCTTTCTTT. It yields the protein CASSPTGPELGTEAFF.

This clone has only one observation. The rearrangement uses TRBV4-3 and TRBJ1-1, with D possibly matching TRBD1 (5 bases). CDR1 and CDR2 from the germline V gene are LGHNA and YSLEER. V dropped 0 bases and J dropped 1 base, with 9 bases sitting between them. The CDR3 has 15 amino acids. In nucleotides, the CDR3 is TGCGCCAGCAGCCAAGATCATGGGGGGAACACTGAAGCTTTCTTT. Protein sequence: CASSQDHGGNTEAFF.